The sequence of this T cell receptor beta chain was determined in a study of blood T cell repertoires in COVID-19. TCRdb keeps only in-frame clones here, not all; method: immunoSEQ multiplex PCR. Counted here are 95,000 to 150,000 clones, 88% occurring once; the ten biggest clones make up approximately 0.81%. V lost 5 bases and J lost 0; bases outside the gene matches: 3. The V gene's germline CDR1 is SGHNT and CDR2 YENEEA. The CDR3 loop spans 15 amino acids. The sequenced sample consisted of peripheral blood. V is TRBV11-3 and J is TRBJ2-3, with 9 bases identical to TRBD2. The source is a woman in her forties or fifties with active or convalescent COVID-19. CDR3 region: CASSKGTSSTDTQYF. CDR3 nucleotide sequence: TGTGCCAGCAGCAAAGGGACTAGCAGCACAGATACGCAGTATTTT.